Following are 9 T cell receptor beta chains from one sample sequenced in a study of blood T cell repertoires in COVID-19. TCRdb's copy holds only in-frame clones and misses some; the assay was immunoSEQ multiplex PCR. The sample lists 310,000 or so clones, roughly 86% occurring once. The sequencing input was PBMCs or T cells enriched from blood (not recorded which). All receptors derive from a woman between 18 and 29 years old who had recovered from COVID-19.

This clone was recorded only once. In nucleotides, the CDR3 is TGTGCCAGCAGCTTAGACTCAGGGTTGAGCTACACCTTC. Amino acids: CASSLDSGLSYTF. This chain connects TRBV11-2 to TRBJ1-2; maybe TRBD1 (5 bases). V was clipped by 0 bases and J by 9 bases, with 11 bases between them. Germline CDR1 and CDR2: SGHAT and FQNNGV. CDR3 length equals 13 residues.

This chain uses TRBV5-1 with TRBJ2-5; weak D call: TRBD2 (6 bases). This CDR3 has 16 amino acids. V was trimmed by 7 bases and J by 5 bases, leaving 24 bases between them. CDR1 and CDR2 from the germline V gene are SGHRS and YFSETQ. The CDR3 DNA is TGCGCCAGCGACCGCGGGCAGGCCTCCGGAGGGGAGACCCAGTACTTC. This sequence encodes CASDRGQASGGETQYF.

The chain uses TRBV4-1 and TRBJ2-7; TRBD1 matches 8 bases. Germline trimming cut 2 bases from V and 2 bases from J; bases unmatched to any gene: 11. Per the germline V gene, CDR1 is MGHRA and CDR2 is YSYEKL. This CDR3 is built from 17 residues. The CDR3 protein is CASSQLPGQGPPYEQYF. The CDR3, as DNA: TGCGCCAGCAGCCAACTCCCCGGACAGGGTCCTCCCTACGAGCAGTACTTC.

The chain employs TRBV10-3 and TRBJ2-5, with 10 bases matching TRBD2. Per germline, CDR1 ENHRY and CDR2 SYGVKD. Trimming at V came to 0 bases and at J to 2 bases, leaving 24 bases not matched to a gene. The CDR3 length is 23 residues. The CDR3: CAISESRGPYSGGDAHRQETQYF. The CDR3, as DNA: TGTGCCATCAGTGAGTCGCGCGGCCCCTACAGCGGGGGGGACGCACATAGACAAGAGACCCAGTACTTC.

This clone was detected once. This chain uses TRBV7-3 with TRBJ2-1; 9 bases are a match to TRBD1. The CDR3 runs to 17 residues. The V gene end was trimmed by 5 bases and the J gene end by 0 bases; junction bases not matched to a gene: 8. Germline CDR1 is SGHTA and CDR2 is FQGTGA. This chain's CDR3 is CASSPNRGLTSYNEQFF. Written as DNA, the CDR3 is TGTGCCAGCAGCCCGAACAGGGGGCTTACCTCCTACAATGAGCAGTTCTTC.

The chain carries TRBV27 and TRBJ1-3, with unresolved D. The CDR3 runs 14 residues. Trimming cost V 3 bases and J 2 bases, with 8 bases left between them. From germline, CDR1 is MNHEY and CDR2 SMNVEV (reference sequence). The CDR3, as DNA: TGTGCCAGCAGTTTCTCGGGGACTGGAAACACCATATATTTT. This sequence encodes CASSFSGTGNTIYF.

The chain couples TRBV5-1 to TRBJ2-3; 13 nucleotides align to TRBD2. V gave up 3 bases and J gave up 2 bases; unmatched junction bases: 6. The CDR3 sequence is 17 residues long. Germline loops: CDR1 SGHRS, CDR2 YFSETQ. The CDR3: CASSSPGLAGSTDTQYF. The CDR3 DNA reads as TGCGCCAGCAGCTCTCCGGGACTAGCGGGGTCCACAGATACGCAGTATTTT.

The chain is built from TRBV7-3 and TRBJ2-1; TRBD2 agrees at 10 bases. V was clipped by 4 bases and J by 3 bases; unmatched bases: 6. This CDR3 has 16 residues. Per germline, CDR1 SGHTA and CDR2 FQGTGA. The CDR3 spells CASSSLSGRSYNEQFF. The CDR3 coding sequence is TGTGCCAGCAGCTCACTTAGCGGGAGGAGCTACAATGAGCAGTTCTTC.

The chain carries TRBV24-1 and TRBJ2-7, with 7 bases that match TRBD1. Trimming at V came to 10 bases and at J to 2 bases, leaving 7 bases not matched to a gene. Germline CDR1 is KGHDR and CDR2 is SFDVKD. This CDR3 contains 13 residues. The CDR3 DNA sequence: TGTGCCACGCAAGGGACAGCTACCTACGAGCAGTACTTC. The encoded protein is CATQGTATYEQYF.